The rows below give T cell receptor beta chains drawn from one sample of a study of tissue T cells after allogeneic stem cell transplantation. TCRdb keeps only in-frame clones here, not all; method: immunoSEQ multiplex PCR. The table shows some 5,200 clones, with over 60% occurring only once. This specimen was tissue from the colon, taken at autopsy. Source of these receptors: a female donor older than 55 with lung cancer. Each CDR3 is given with its conserved first and last residue. Fields, in order: J gene, V gene, D gene, clone size, CDR3 length, CDR3 protein. D genes are given only for firm matches. Expanded clones get a size class; other rows say once, few or many, or leave the size out.

TRBJ2-1 TRBV11-2 TRBD1 . 15 CASSQDRGQINEQFF
TRBJ2-2 TRBV7-9 TRBD1 . 16 CASSSRTGGNTGELFF
TRBJ2-5 TRBV10-3 TRBD2 . 14 CAISDGTSVETQYF
TRBJ1-4 TRBV6-5 . few 15 CASSYLPRTNEKLFF
TRBJ2-1 TRBV30 TRBD1 . 18 CAWRLGQGVPRVRYEQFF
TRBJ2-7 TRBV5-6 TRBD1 . 15 CASSTGTAWQYEQYF
TRBJ1-2 TRBV7-9 . . 15 CASSSSDGPEGGYTF
TRBJ2-7 TRBV6-5 . . 11 CASKLMNEQYF
TRBJ1-5 TRBV29-1 TRBD1 . 17 CSATVGLGTGSNQPQHF
TRBJ1-2 TRBV5-1 . . 14 CASSTYGTDYGYTF
TRBJ1-2 TRBV7-9 . . 17 CASSSWTSGPQTYGYTF